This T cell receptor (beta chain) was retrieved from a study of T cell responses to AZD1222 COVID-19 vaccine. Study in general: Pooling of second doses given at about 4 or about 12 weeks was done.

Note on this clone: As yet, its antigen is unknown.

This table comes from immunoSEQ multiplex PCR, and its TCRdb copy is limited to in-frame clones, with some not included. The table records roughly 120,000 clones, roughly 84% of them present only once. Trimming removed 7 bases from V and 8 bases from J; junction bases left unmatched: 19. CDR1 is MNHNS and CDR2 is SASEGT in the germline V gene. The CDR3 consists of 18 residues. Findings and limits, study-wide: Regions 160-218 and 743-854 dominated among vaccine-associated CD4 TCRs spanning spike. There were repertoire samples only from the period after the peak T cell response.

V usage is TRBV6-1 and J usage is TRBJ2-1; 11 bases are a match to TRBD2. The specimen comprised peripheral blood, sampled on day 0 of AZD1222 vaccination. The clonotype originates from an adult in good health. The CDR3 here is CASTEFYRLAGSWDEQFF. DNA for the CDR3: TGTGCCAGCACTGAGTTCTACCGACTAGCGGGAAGTTGGGATGAGCAGTTCTTC.